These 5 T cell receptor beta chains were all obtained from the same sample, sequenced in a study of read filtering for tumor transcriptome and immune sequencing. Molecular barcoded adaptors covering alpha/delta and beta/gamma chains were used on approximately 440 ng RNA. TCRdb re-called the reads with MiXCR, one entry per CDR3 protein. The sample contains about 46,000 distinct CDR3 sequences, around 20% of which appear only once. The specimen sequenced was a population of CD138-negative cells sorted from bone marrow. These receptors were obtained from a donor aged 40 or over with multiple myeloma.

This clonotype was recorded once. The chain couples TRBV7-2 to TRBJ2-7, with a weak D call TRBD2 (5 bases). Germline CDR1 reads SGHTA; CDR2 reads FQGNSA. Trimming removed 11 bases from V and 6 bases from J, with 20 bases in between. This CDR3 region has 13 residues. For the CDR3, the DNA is TGTGCCGGCGGCTCACCGTTTGGGAGCGAGCAGTACTTC. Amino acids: CAGGSPFGSEQYF.

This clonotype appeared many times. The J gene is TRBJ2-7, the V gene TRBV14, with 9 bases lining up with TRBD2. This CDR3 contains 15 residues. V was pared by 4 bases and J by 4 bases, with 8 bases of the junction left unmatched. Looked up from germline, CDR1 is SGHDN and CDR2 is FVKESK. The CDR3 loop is CASSLGQAGGYEQYF. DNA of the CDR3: TGTGCCAGCAGCCTAGGACAAGCGGGAGGTTACGAGCAGTACTTC. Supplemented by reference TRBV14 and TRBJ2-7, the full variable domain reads EAGVTQFPSHSVIEKGQTVTLRCDPISGHDNLYWYRRVMGKEIKFLLHFVKESKQDESGMPNNRFLAERTGGTYSTLKVQPAELEDSGVYFCASSLGQAGGYEQYFGPGTRLTVT.

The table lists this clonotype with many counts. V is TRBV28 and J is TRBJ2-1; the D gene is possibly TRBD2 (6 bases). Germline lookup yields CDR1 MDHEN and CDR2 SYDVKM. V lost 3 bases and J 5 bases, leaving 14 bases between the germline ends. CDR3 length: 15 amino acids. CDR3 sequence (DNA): TGTGCCAGCAGTTTGCCAGGGAGGAGGGACAATGAGCAGTTCTTC. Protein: CASSLPGRRDNEQFF.

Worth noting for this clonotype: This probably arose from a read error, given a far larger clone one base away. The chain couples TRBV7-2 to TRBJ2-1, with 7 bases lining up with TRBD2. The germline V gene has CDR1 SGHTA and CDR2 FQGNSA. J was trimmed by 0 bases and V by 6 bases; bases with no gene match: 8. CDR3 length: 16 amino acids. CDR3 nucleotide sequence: TGTGCCAGCAGTGCAAGCGGGACCGGCTCCTACAATGAGCAGTTCTTC. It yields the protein CASSASGTGSYNEQFF.

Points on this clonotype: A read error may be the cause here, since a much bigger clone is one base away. CDR3 coding DNA: TGTGCCTGTAGTATCTCTAGCGGGACGCAGAATGAGCAGTTCTTC. As protein: CACSISSGTQNEQFF. The chain is built from TRBV19 and TRBJ2-1, with 9 positions matching TRBD2. This CDR3 has 15 residues. Germline loops: CDR1 LNHDA, CDR2 SQIVND (reference sequence).